This passage covers 17 T cell receptor beta chains from one sample sequenced in a study of T cells in Graves' hyperthyroidism and ophthalmopathy. Amplification of TCR beta CDR3 regions was performed using RNA transcripts as template. First-round RT-PCR with HTBI primers amplified the TCR CDR3 region. MiXCR, applied by TCRdb to the multiplex PCR reads, yields one record per CDR3 protein. The sample includes a few hundred thousand distinct CDR3 sequences, about a sixth of them seen just once. The specimen sequenced was blood. These receptor sequences come from a woman in her thirties or forties with Graves' ophthalmopathy.

The V gene is TRBV20-1, the J gene TRBJ1-4; D unclear. Per the germline V gene, CDR1 is DFQATT and CDR2 is SNEGSKA (reference sequence). V dropped 4 bases and J dropped 7 bases, with 13 bases sitting between them. This CDR3 has 13 residues. DNA of the CDR3: TGCAGTGCTATCGAGGAGATTGGTGAAAAACTGTTTTTT. Amino acids: CSAIEEIGEKLFF.

This chain joins TRBV30 and TRBJ1-1; maybe TRBD1 (5 bases). There are 13 residues in the CDR3. CDR1 and CDR2 (germline): GTSNPN, SVGIG (reference sequence). Deletions cut 1 base from V and 1 base from J, with 7 bases between. DNA of the CDR3: TGTGCCTGGAGTGCCGGGACGAACACTGAAGCTTTCTTT. As protein: CAWSAGTNTEAFF.

This clonotype was recorded many times. The chain employs TRBV18 and TRBJ2-3; weak D call: TRBD1 (5 bases). Germline V gene sequence: CDR1 KGHSH, CDR2 LQKENI. The CDR3 is 14 residues long. Trimming shortened V by 2 bases and J by 6 bases, and 12 bases separated the two germline ends. This CDR3 is CASSPDSNSDTQYF. The CDR3 coding sequence is TGTGCCAGCTCACCAGACAGCAACTCGGATACGCAGTATTTT.

The rearrangement links TRBV27 to TRBJ2-2, with 13 positions matching TRBD2. Germline V gene lookup returns CDR1 MNHEY and CDR2 SMNVEV (reference sequence). V lost 6 bases to trimming and J lost 6 bases; unmatched junction nucleotides: 7. The CDR3 runs to 16 residues. CDR3 coding DNA: TGTGCCAGCAGACCCGGACTAGCGGGAGTTTCCGGGGAGCTGTTTTTT. Protein sequence: CASRPGLAGVSGELFF.

This clonotype showed up many times. CDR3 sequence reads: CASSWGDTYEQYF. The CDR3 DNA reads as TGCGCCAGCAGCTGGGGGGACACCTACGAGCAGTACTTC. This sequence joins TRBV5-1 and TRBJ2-7, with D perhaps being TRBD1 or TRBD2 (6 bases each). V was clipped by 3 bases and J by 2 bases, with 9 bases between them. This CDR3 is built from 13 residues. Germline CDR1 is SGHRS and CDR2 is YFSETQ.

The genes are TRBV18 and TRBJ1-3; 8 nucleotides agree with TRBD1. Germline V gene sequence: CDR1 KGHSH, CDR2 LQKENI. With 0 bases clipped from V and 0 bases from J, the junction kept 4 bases outside the gene matches. This CDR3 spans 17 amino acids. CDR3 coding DNA: TGTGCCAGCTCACCACCCCAGGGGGCGAGCTCTGGAAACACCATATATTTT. As protein: CASSPPQGASSGNTIYF.

V and J are TRBV20-1 and TRBJ2-7; D gene ambiguous. Trimming stripped 5 bases from V and 6 bases from J, with 20 bases between. Germline V gene lookup returns CDR1 DFQATT and CDR2 SNEGSKA (reference sequence). The CDR3 has 14 amino acids. CDR3 DNA sequence: TGCAGTGCTCCAGCATATGGTAGTGTCCGCGAGCAGTACTTC. Protein: CSAPAYGSVREQYF.

Many counts were recorded for this clonotype. V is TRBV28 and J is TRBJ1-5; 7 bases are shared with TRBD1. V lost 5 bases to trimming and J lost 5 bases; unmatched junction nucleotides: 9. This CDR3 is built from 15 residues. Germline lookup yields CDR1 MDHEN and CDR2 SYDVKM. CDR3 DNA sequence: TGTGCCAGCAGTAGCGTGAGGGGGCGGGATCAGCCCCAGCATTTT. As protein: CASSSVRGRDQPQHF.

This clonotype was detected many times. The chain recombines TRBV11-2 with TRBJ2-1; the match to TRBD2 covers 13 bases. V shed 2 bases and J 9 bases; nucleotides not matched to a gene: 4. The CDR3 is made up of 15 amino acids. The germline gives CDR1 SGHAT, CDR2 FQNNGV. The CDR3 sequence: CASSLSGLAGPEQFF. The CDR3 coding sequence is TGTGCCAGCAGCTTATCGGGACTAGCGGGACCTGAGCAGTTCTTC.

This clonotype was counted many times. V usage is TRBV30 and J usage is TRBJ1-1; D call uncertain. The ends were cut back, 2 bases at V and 1 base at J, with 8 bases in the middle. The germline gives CDR1 GTSNPN, CDR2 SVGIG (reference sequence). The CDR3 has 13 residues. The CDR3: CAWSPDRNTEAFF. In nucleotides, the CDR3 is TGTGCCTGGAGTCCCGACCGGAACACTGAAGCTTTCTTT.

The genes are TRBV5-6 and TRBJ2-7, with 8 bases fitting TRBD1. CDR3 size: 15 residues. The germline V gene encodes CDR1 SGHDT and CDR2 YYEEEE. The junction had 8 bases not matched to a gene; V was cut back by 4 bases and J by 2 bases. The chain's CDR3 is CASSRWRTGTYEQYF. For the CDR3, the DNA is TGTGCCAGCAGCCGGTGGAGGACAGGGACCTACGAGCAGTACTTC.

This clonotype has a count of ten or more. This rearrangement joins TRBV12-3 or TRBV12-4 to TRBJ2-5, with D perhaps given as TRBD1 or TRBD2 (5 bases each). Trimming removed 6 bases at V and 4 bases at J, with 15 bases between. CDR3 length equals 14 residues. The CDR3 DNA reads as TGTGCCAGCAGCCCCCGAAGGGGACGAGAGACCCAGTACTTC. This codes for CASSPRRGRETQYF.

This clonotype was detected many times. The chain employs TRBV7-9 and TRBJ2-5; 11 bases line up with TRBD2. The CDR3 is 14 amino acids. V was pared by 7 bases and J by 5 bases, with 6 bases of the junction left unmatched. Germline V gives CDR1 SEHNR, CDR2 FQNEAQ (reference sequence). CDR3: CASTLLAGVETQYF. The CDR3 DNA reads TGTGCCAGCACGCTACTAGCGGGAGTGGAGACCCAGTACTTC. Based on the CDR3 plus reference TRBV7-9 and TRBJ2-5, the full variable domain is DTGVSQNPRHKITKRGQNVTFRCDPISEHNRLYWYRQTLGQGPEFLTYFQNEAQLEKSRLLSDRFSAERPKGSFSTLEIQRTEQGDSAMYLCASTLLAGVETQYFGPGTRLLVL.

This clonotype was seen ten or more times. This chain joins TRBV2 and TRBJ2-1; 12 positions match TRBD2. From germline, CDR1 is SNHLY and CDR2 FYNNEI. Germline trimming cut 6 bases from V and 3 bases from J; bases unmatched to any gene: 9. The CDR3 totals 17 residues. The CDR3 bases are TGTGCCAGCAGCGACGAGCTAGCGGGAGGGCTCTACAATGAGCAGTTCTTC. Encoded protein: CASSDELAGGLYNEQFF. Full variable domain (missing parts from reference TRBV2 and TRBJ2-1): EPEVTQTPSHQVTQMGQEVILRCVPISNHLYFYWYRQILGQKVEFLVSFYNNEISEKSEIFDDQFSVERPDGSNFTLKIRSTKLEDSAMYFCASSDELAGGLYNEQFFGPGTRLTVL.

Note on this clonotype: This may come from a read error, since a much larger clone is one base off. The chain couples TRBV2 to TRBJ2-3; perhaps TRBD2 as D (5 bases). CDR3 length: 15 amino acids. Trimming removed 6 bases at V and 1 base at J, with 14 bases between. The germline V gene has CDR1 SNHLY and CDR2 FYNNEI. The CDR3 loop is CASRRVGSRTDTQYF. The CDR3 nucleotides read TGTGCCAGCAGGAGGGTCGGCAGCCGCACAGATACGCAGTATTTT. The whole variable domain, remainder taken from reference TRBV2 and TRBJ2-3, is EPEVTQTPSHQVTQMGQEVILRCVPISNHLYFYWYRQILGQKVEFLVSFYNNEISEKSEIFDDQFSVERPDGSNFTLKIRSTKLEDSAMYFCASRRVGSRTDTQYFGPGTRLTVL.

This chain links TRBV24-1 with TRBJ2-5; 12 nucleotides line up with TRBD2. The CDR3 contains 15 residues. Germline V lookup: CDR1 KGHDR, CDR2 SFDVKD. Trimming removed 4 bases from V and 5 bases from J; junction bases left unmatched: 4. The CDR3 bases are TGTGCCACCAGTGACCCCGGGACTAGCGGGGAGACCCAGTACTTC. It is translated as CATSDPGTSGETQYF.

This clonotype came up a few times. The chain carries TRBV5-1 and TRBJ2-5; possibly TRBD1 for D (7 bases). Trimming removed 2 bases at V and 4 bases at J, with 15 bases between. Germline V gene lookup returns CDR1 SGHRS and CDR2 YFSETQ. This CDR3 comprises 15 residues. The CDR3 region is CASSFSTGTGETQYF. The CDR3 bases are TGCGCCAGCAGCTTCTCGACAGGGACTGGAGAGACCCAGTACTTC.